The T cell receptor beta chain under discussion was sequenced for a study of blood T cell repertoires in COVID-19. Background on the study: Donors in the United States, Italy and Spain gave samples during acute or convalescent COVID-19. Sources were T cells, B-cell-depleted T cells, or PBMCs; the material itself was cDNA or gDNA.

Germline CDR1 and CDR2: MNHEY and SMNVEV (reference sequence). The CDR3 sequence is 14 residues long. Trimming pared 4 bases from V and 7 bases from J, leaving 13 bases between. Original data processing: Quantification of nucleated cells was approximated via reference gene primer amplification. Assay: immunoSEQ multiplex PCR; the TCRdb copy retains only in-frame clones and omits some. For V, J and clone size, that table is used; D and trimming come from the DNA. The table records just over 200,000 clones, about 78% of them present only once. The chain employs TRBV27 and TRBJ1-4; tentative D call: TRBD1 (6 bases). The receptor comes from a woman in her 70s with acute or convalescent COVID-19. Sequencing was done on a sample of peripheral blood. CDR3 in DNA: TGTGCCAGCAGTTCACGGACAGCGCTTGAAAAACTGTTTTTT. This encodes CASSSRTALEKLFF.